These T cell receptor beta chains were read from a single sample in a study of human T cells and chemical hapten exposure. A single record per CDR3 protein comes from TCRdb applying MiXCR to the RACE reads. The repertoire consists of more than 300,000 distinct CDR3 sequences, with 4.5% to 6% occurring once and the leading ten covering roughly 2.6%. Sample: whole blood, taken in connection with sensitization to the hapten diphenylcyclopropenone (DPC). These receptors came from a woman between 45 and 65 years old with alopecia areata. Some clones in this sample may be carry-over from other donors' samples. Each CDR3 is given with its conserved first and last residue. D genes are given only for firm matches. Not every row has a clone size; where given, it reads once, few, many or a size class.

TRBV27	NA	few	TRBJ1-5	TGTGCCAGCAGTTTAGAGGTGAGGGAAGGTCAGCCCCAGCATTTT	CASSLEVREGQPQHF
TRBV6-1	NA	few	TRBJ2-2	TGTGCCAGCAACGGACACCTCACCGGGGAGCTGTTTTTT	CASNGHLTGELFF
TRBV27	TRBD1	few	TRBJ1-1	TGTGCCAGCAGTTTAAGGGGACAGAAAGAAGCTTTCTTT	CASSLRGQKEAFF
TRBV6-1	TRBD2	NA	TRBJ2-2	TGTGCCAGCAGTAAAGAGTTGCCCGGGAGGCTGAACACCGGGGAGCTGTTTTTT	CASSKELPGRLNTGELFF
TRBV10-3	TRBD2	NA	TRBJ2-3	TGTGCCATCAGTGAACTAGCGGAGTTCCCAGATACGCAGTATTTT	CAISELAEFPDTQYF
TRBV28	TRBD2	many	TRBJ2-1	TGTGCCAGCACCCAAGCGGGACTAGCGGCGGGTGAGCAGTTCTTC	CASTQAGLAAGEQFF
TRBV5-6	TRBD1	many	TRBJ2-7	TGTGCCAGCAGTTGGGACAGGGGTCACGAGCAGTACTTC	CASSWDRGHEQYF
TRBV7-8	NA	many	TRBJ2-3	TGTGCCAGCAGCCAGACTGGGGGAAATACGCAGTATTTT	CASSQTGGNTQYF
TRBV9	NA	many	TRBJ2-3	TGTGCCAGCAGCTCCAGCGGACTACACACAGATACGCAGTATTTT	CASSSSGLHTDTQYF
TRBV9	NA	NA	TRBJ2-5	TGTGCCAGCAGCGTAAAGTCCGGGACGCAGAACCAGTACTTC	CASSVKSGTQNQYF
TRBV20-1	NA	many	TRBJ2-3	TGCAGTCCGAGGGCAGTTACAGATACGCAGTATTTT	CSPRAVTDTQYF
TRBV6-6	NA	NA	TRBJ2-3	TGTGCCAGCAGTTACTCCGACTCCTCACAGTATTTT	CASSYSDSSQYF
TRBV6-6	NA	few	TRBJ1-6	TGTGCCAGCAAAGGAGGGGAAGGATCACCCCTCCACTTT	CASKGGEGSPLHF
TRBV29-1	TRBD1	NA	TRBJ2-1	TGCAGCGTTTCGACAGGGACAAATAGACCCAATGAGCAGTTCTTC	CSVSTGTNRPNEQFF
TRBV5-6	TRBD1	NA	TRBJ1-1	TGTGCCAGCAGCTTGGAAGTGGGCAGGGGGTTCACTGAAGCTTTCTTT	CASSLEVGRGFTEAFF
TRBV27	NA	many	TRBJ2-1	TGTGCCAGCAGTTCAGAGAGCGTCGGGGGTGAGCAGTTCTTC	CASSSESVGGEQFF
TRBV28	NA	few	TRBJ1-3	TGTGCCACCCTAAGGGGGGTTGGAAACACCATATATTTT	CATLRGVGNTIYF
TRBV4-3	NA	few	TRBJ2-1	TGCGCCAGCAGCCAAGATGGGGGGTTGGACTCCTACAATGAGCAGTTCTTC	CASSQDGGLDSYNEQFF
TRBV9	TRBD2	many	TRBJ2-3	TGTGCCAGCAGCGTGGATAGCGGGGGCGTGACAGATACGCAGTATTTT	CASSVDSGGVTDTQYF
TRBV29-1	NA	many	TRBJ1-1	TGCAGCGTTGCTAGAGAGGGTGGGTTCACTGAAGCTTTCTTT	CSVAREGGFTEAFF
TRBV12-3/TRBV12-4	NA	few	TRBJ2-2	TGTGCCAGCGGGGTCTCCGGGGCGCCCGGGGAGCTGTTTTTT	CASGVSGAPGELFF
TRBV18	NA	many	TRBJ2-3	TGTGCCAGCTCCCCTAACAGCCGCACAGATACGCAGTATTTT	CASSPNSRTDTQYF
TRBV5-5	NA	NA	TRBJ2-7	TGTGCCAGCAGCTTGGAGTGGGTAGCCGCCGAGCAGTACTTC	CASSLEWVAAEQYF
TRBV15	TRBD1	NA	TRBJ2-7	TGTGCCACCAGCGGGTCGACAGGGGGGGAGCAGTACTTC	CATSGSTGGEQYF
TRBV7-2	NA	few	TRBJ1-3	TGTGCCAGCAGCTTAGTGACGTCCTCCTCTGGAAACACCATATATTTT	CASSLVTSSSGNTIYF
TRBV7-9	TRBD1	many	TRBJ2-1	TGTGCCAGCAGCTCGGACAGGGAACAGTTCTTC	CASSSDREQFF
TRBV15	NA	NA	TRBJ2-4	TGTGCCACCAGCAGAGATTTAGACCAAAACATTCAGTACTTC	CATSRDLDQNIQYF
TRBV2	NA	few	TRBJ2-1	TGTGCCAGCAGTTCATACTGGGACTCTCTGAATGAGCAGTTCTTC	CASSSYWDSLNEQFF
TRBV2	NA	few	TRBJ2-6	TGTGCCACCGTACAGGGCCGAGACTCTGGGGCCAACGTCCTGACTTTC	CATVQGRDSGANVLTF